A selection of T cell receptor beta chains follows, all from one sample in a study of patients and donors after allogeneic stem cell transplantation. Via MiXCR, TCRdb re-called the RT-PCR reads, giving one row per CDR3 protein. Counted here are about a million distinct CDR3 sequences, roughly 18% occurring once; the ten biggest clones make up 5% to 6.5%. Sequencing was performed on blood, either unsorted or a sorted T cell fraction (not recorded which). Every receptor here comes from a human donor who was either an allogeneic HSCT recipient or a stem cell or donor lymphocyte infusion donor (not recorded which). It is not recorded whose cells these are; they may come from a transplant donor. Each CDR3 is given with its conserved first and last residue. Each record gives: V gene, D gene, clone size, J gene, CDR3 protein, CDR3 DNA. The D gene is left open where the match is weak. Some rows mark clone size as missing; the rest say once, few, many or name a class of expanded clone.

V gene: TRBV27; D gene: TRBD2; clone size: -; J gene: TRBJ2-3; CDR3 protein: CASSLRERGRSRDTQYF; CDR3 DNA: TGTGCCAGCAGTTTAAGGGAGCGGGGGAGGTCTAGAGATACGCAGTATTTT
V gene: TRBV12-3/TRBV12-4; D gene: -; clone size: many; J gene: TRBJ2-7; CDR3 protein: CASSLEIYEQYF; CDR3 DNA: TGTGCCAGCAGTTTAGAGATCTACGAGCAGTACTTC
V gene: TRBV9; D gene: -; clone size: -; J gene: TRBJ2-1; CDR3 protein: CASEGVGGLGEQFF; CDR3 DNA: TGTGCCAGCGAAGGGGTTGGGGGCCTGGGTGAGCAGTTCTTC
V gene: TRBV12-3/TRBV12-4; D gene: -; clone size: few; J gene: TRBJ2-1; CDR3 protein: CASSPTTRLRFF; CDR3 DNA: TGTGCCAGCAGTCCGACGACGCGACTGAGGTTCTTC
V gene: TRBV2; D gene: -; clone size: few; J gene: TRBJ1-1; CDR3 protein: CASKRTNTEAFF; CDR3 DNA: TGTGCCAGCAAACGGACGAACACTGAAGCTTTCTTT
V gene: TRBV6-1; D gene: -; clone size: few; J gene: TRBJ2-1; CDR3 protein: CASRRGDQYFFDEQFF; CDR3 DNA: TGTGCCAGCAGAAGAGGGGACCAGTACTTTTTCGATGAGCAGTTCTTC
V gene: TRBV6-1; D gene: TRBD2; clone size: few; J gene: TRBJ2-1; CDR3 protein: CASSEGVAGGNEQFF; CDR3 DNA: TGTGCCAGCAGTGAAGGTGTAGCGGGAGGGAATGAGCAGTTCTTC
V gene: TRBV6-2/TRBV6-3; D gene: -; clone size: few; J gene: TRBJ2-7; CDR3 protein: CASSQRQPTYEQYF; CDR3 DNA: TGTGCCAGCAGCCAAAGACAGCCCACCTACGAGCAGTACTTC
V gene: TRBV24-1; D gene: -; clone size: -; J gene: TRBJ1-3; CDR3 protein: CATSDSTNTIYF; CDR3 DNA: TGTGCCACCAGTGACTCGACGAACACCATATATTTT
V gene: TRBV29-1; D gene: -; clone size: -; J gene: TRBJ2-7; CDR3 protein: CSATTASAYEQYF; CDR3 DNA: TGCAGCGCTACGACTGCTTCTGCCTACGAGCAGTACTTC
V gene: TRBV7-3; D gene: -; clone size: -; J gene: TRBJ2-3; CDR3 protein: CASSPGPGTSTDTQYF; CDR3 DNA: TGTGCCAGCAGCCCGGGGCCGGGGACTAGCACAGATACGCAGTATTTT
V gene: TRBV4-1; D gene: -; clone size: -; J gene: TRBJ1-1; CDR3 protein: CASSQWVFHGVWKTEAFF; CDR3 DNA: TGCGCCAGCAGCCAGTGGGTTTTTCATGGGGTGTGGAAAACTGAAGCTTTCTTT
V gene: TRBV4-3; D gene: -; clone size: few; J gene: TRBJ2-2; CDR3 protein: CASSQELSGELFF; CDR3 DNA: TGCGCCAGCAGCCAAGAGTTATCGGGGGAGCTGTTTTTT
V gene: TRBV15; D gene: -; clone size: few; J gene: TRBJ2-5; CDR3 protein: CATSRGGTQETQYF; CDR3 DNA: TGTGCCACCAGCAGAGGGGGAACTCAAGAGACCCAGTACTTC
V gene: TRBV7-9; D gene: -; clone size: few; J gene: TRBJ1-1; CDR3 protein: CAITPGVVAEAFF; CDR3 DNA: TGTGCCATCACCCCCGGAGTAGTAGCTGAAGCTTTCTTT
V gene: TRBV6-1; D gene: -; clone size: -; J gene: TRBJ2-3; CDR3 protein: CASSVLEGGTQYF; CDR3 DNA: TGTGCCAGCAGTGTATTGGAGGGGGGTACGCAGTATTTT
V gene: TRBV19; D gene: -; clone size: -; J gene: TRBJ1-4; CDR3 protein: CASSSLMEATNEKLFF; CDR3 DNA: TGTGCCAGTAGTAGTCTGATGGAGGCAACTAATGAAAAACTGTTTTTT
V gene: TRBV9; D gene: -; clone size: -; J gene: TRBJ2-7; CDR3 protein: CASSVGVGISYEQYF; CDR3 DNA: TGTGCCAGCAGCGTAGGGGTGGGGATCTCCTACGAGCAGTACTTC
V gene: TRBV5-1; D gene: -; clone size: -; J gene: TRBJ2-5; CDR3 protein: CASSLVQGMGETQYF; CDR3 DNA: TGCGCCAGCAGCTTGGTCCAGGGGATGGGAGAGACCCAGTACTTC
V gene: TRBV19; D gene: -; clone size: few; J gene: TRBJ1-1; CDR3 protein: CASRRDFGGTEAFF; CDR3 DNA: TGTGCCAGTAGAAGAGATTTCGGCGGCACTGAAGCTTTCTTT
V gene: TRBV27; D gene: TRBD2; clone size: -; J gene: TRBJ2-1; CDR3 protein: CASSISGRRLSEQFF; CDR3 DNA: TGTGCCAGCAGCATTAGCGGGAGGAGGTTATCTGAGCAGTTCTTC
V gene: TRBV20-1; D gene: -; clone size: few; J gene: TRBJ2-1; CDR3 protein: CSAELVHYEQFF; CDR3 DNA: TGCAGTGCGGAACTAGTGCATTATGAGCAGTTCTTC
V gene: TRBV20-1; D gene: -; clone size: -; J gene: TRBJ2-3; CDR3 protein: CSARALGRDTQYF; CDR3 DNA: TGCAGTGCTCGAGCTTTAGGGCGAGATACGCAGTATTTT
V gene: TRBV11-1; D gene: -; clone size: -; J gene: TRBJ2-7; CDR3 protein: CASSLDALGLGEQYF; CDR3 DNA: TGTGCCAGCAGCTTAGACGCGCTAGGCCTGGGAGAGCAGTACTTC
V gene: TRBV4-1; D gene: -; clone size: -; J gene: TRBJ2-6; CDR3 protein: CASSHVTGPLSGANVLTF; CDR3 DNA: TGCGCCAGCAGCCACGTAACCGGGCCCCTCTCTGGGGCCAACGTCCTGACTTTC
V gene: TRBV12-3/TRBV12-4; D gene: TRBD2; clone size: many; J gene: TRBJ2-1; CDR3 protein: CASSLNVAGAYNEQFF; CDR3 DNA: TGTGCCAGCAGTTTAAACGTAGCGGGAGCCTACAATGAGCAGTTCTTC
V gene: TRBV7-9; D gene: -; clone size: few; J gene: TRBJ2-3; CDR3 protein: CASSGRVRFGDTQYF; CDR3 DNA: TGTGCCAGCAGCGGCAGGGTACGGTTCGGAGATACGCAGTATTTT
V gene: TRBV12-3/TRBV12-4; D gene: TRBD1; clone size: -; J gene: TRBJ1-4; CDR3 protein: CASTHPLDRGSEKLFF; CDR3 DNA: TGTGCCAGCACCCACCCCCTCGACAGGGGAAGTGAAAAACTGTTTTTT
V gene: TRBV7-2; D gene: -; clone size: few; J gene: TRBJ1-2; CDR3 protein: CASSLESGLYGYTF; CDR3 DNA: TGTGCCAGCAGCTTAGAATCCGGGCTCTATGGCTACACCTTC
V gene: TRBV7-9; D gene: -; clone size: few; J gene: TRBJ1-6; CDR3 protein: CASSLGRSLNSPLHF; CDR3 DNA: TGTGCCAGCAGCTTAGGACGGAGCCTTAATTCACCCCTCCACTTT
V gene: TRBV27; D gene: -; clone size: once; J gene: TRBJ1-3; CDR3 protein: CASRTSSGNTIYF; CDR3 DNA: TGTGCCAGCAGGACAAGCTCTGGAAACACCATATATTTT
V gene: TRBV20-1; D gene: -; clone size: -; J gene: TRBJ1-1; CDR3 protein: CSARGAQPGGNTEAFF; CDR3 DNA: TGCAGTGCTAGAGGGGCCCAGCCGGGGGGGAACACTGAAGCTTTCTTT
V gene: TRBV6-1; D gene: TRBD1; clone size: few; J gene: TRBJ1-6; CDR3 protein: CASSLDRARGSPLHF; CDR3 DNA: TGTGCCAGCAGCCTTGACAGGGCGAGGGGTTCACCCCTCCACTTT
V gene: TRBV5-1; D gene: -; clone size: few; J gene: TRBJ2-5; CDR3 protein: CASSPGAGSGKTQYF; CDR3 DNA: TGCGCCAGCAGCCCCGGCGCGGGGAGCGGCAAGACCCAGTACTTC
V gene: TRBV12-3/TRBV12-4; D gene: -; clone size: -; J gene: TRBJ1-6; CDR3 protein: CASSLWQGTLNSPLHF; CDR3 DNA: TGTGCCAGCAGTTTATGGCAGGGTACACTTAATTCACCCCTCCACTTT
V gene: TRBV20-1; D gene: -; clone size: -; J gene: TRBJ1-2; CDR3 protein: CSASLAGVGNYGYTF; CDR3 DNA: TGCAGTGCTAGTTTGGCGGGGGTAGGGAACTATGGCTACACCTTC
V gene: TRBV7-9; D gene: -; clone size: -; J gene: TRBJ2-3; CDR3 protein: CASSLLEFRATDTQYF; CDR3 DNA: TGTGCCAGCAGCTTATTAGAATTTAGGGCCACAGATACGCAGTATTTT
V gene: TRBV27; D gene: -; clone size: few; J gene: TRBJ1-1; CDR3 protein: CASSLFSGTSSNTEAFF; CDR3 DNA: TGTGCCAGCAGTTTATTCTCCGGGACATCCTCGAACACTGAAGCTTTCTTT
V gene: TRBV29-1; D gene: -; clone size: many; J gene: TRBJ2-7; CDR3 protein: CSAKPGPGEQYF; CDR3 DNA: TGCAGCGCCAAACCGGGGCCGGGGGAGCAGTACTTC
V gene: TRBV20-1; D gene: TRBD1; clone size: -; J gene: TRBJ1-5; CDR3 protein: CSAVQGNQPQHF; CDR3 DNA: TGCAGTGCTGTACAGGGGAATCAGCCCCAGCATTTT
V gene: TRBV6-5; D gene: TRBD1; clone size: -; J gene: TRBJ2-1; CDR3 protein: CASSFGQGRENEQFF; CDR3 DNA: TGTGCCAGCAGTTTTGGACAGGGGAGAGAAAATGAGCAGTTCTTC
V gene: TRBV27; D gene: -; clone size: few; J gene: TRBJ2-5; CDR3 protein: CASRKDPAQETQYF; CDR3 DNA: TGTGCCAGCCGGAAGGACCCTGCCCAAGAGACCCAGTACTTC
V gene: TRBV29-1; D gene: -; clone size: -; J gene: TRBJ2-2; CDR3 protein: CSVVGADTGELFF; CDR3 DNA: TGCAGCGTCGTGGGGGCGGACACCGGGGAGCTGTTTTTT
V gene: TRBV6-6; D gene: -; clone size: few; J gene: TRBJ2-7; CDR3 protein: CASARQVGYEQYF; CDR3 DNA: TGTGCCAGCGCACGACAAGTTGGTTACGAGCAGTACTTC
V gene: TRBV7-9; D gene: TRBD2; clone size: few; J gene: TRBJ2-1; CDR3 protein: CASSTPGGQYEQFF; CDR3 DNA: TGTGCCAGCAGCACACCGGGGGGGCAGTATGAGCAGTTCTTC
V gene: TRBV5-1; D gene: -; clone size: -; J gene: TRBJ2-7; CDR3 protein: CASPLAVRF; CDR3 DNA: TGCGCCAGCCCGTTAGCGGTCAGGTTC
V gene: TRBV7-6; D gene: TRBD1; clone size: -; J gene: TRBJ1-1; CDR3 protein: CASSLELGQVAFF; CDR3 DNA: TGTGCCAGCAGCTTAGAACTTGGACAGGTGGCTTTCTTT
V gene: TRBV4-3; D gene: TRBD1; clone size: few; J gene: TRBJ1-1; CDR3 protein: CASSQDGLAGGNTEAFF; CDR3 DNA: TGCGCCAGCAGCCAAGATGGTCTAGCAGGGGGAAACACTGAAGCTTTCTTT
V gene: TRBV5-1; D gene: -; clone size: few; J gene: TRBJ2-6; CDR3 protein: CASSLEGFGANVLTF; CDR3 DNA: TGCGCCAGCAGCTTAGAAGGGTTCGGGGCCAACGTCCTGACTTTC
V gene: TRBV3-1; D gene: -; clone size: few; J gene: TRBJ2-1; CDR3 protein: CASSQIGPNNEQFF; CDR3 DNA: TGTGCCAGCAGCCAAATTGGACCGAACAATGAGCAGTTCTTC
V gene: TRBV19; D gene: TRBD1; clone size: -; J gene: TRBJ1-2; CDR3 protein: CASTPTGNGYTF; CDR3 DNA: TGTGCCAGTACCCCGACAGGGAACGGCTACACCTTC
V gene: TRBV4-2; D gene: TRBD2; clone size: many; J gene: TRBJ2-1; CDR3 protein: CASSQVAAGGANEQFF; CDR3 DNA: TGTGCCAGCAGCCAAGTAGCGGCGGGAGGTGCGAATGAGCAGTTCTTC
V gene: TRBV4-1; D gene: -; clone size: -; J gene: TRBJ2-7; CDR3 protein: CASSQWRTATYEQYF; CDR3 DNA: TGCGCCAGCAGCCAGTGGAGGACAGCTACCTACGAGCAGTACTTC
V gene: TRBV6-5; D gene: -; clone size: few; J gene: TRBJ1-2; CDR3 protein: CASSYTGVRIDGYTF; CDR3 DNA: TGTGCCAGCAGTTACACCGGAGTTCGCATTGACGGCTACACCTTC
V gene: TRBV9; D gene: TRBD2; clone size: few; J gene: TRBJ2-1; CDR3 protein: CASSVDAGGWNEQFF; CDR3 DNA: TGTGCCAGCAGCGTAGACGCGGGGGGATGGAATGAGCAGTTCTTC
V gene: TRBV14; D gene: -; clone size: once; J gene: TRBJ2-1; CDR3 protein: CASTSLAGSYNEQFF; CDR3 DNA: TGTGCCAGCACCTCGCTAGCAGGCTCCTACAATGAGCAGTTCTTC
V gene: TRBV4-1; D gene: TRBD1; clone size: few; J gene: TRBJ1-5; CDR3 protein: CASSHDGQGYGQPQHF; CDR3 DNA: TGCGCCAGCAGCCACGACGGACAGGGGTATGGACAGCCCCAGCATTTT
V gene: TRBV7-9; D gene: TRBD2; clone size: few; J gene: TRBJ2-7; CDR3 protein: CASSLVGTSGRVPEQYF; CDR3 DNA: TGTGCCAGCAGCTTAGTTGGGACTAGCGGGAGAGTACCCGAGCAGTACTTC
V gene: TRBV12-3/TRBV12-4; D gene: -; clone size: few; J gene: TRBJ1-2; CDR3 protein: CASSATYRENYGYTF; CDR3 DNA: TGTGCCAGCAGTGCCACCTACAGGGAAAACTATGGCTACACCTTC
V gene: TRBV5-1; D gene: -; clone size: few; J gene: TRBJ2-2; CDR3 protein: CASSPIADSTGELFF; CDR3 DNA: TGCGCCAGCAGCCCGATAGCGGACTCCACCGGGGAGCTGTTTTTT